Listed below are T cell receptor beta chains from one sample, sequenced in a study of blood T cell repertoires in COVID-19. Profiled with immunoSEQ multiplex PCR; TCRdb holds only in-frame clones, not every one. This sample carries about 220,000 clones, about 88% of them seen once, and the ten largest clones take approximately 2.6%. Specimen: peripheral blood. Every receptor here comes from a man in his fifties or sixties who had recovered from COVID-19. Each CDR3 is given with its conserved first and last residue. The D gene is left open where the match is weak. Rows give clone size only sometimes, using once, few, many, or a class for an expanded clone.

V gene: TRBV5-8
J gene: TRBJ2-1
D gene: -
clone size: -
CDR3 protein: CASSPRRQTSNEQFF
CDR3 DNA: TGTGCCAGCAGCCCCCGGAGACAGACTTCCAATGAGCAGTTCTTC

V gene: TRBV3-1/TRBV3-2
J gene: TRBJ2-7
D gene: -
clone size: -
CDR3 protein: CASSQVVVAVPSRNEQYF
CDR3 DNA: TGTGCCAGCAGCCAAGTTGTGGTAGCAGTACCTTCTAGGAACGAGCAGTACTTC

V gene: TRBV27
J gene: TRBJ2-1
D gene: TRBD2
clone size: -
CDR3 protein: CASSTSVHSYNEQFF
CDR3 DNA: TGTGCCAGCAGCACTAGCGTGCACTCCTACAATGAGCAGTTCTTC

V gene: TRBV5-4
J gene: TRBJ2-3
D gene: -
clone size: few
CDR3 protein: CASSSTSTDTQYF
CDR3 DNA: TGTGCCAGCAGCTCGACTAGCACAGATACGCAGTATTTT

V gene: TRBV6-6
J gene: TRBJ1-5
D gene: TRBD1
clone size: -
CDR3 protein: CASSYSLRGRNQPQHF
CDR3 DNA: TGTGCCAGCAGTTACTCGCTCAGGGGGAGGAATCAGCCCCAGCATTTT

V gene: TRBV27
J gene: TRBJ2-7
D gene: -
clone size: -
CDR3 protein: CASSLGGLSEQYF
CDR3 DNA: TGTGCCAGCAGTTTAGGCGGGCTAAGCGAGCAGTACTTC

V gene: TRBV19
J gene: TRBJ1-2
D gene: -
clone size: -
CDR3 protein: CASTSITGELTNYGYTF
CDR3 DNA: TGTGCCAGTACCTCCATTACAGGCGAGCTTACTAACTATGGCTACACCTTC

V gene: TRBV28
J gene: TRBJ1-6
D gene: TRBD1
clone size: -
CDR3 protein: CASSRHRGGNSPLHF
CDR3 DNA: TGTGCCAGCAGTCGCCACAGGGGAGGTAATTCACCCCTCCACTTT

V gene: TRBV10-3
J gene: TRBJ1-5
D gene: -
clone size: -
CDR3 protein: CAISSRGGVYSNQPQHF
CDR3 DNA: TGTGCCATCAGTAGCAGGGGTGGGGTATATAGCAATCAGCCCCAGCATTTT

V gene: TRBV11-3
J gene: TRBJ2-7
D gene: TRBD1
clone size: -
CDR3 protein: CASSTTGGYEQYF
CDR3 DNA: TGTGCCAGCAGCACTACAGGGGGCTACGAGCAGTACTTC

V gene: TRBV18
J gene: TRBJ2-1
D gene: -
clone size: once
CDR3 protein: CASSPPGVSGSYNEQFF
CDR3 DNA: TGTGCCAGCTCACCTCCCGGGGTGAGTGGTTCCTACAATGAGCAGTTCTTC

V gene: TRBV19
J gene: TRBJ2-2
D gene: TRBD1
clone size: few
CDR3 protein: CASSIDRPGQGAGELFF
CDR3 DNA: TGTGCCAGTAGTATAGATCGCCCGGGACAGGGTGCCGGGGAGCTGTTTTTT

V gene: TRBV5-1
J gene: TRBJ2-5
D gene: TRBD2
clone size: -
CDR3 protein: CASSLGTSGSHGQETQYF
CDR3 DNA: TGCGCCAGCAGCTTAGGGACTAGCGGGAGTCACGGCCAAGAGACCCAGTACTTC

V gene: TRBV6-5
J gene: TRBJ2-7
D gene: -
clone size: -
CDR3 protein: CASSFQGSGNEQYF
CDR3 DNA: TGTGCCAGCAGTTTCCAGGGAAGTGGAAACGAGCAGTACTTC

V gene: TRBV18
J gene: TRBJ2-5
D gene: TRBD1
clone size: -
CDR3 protein: CASSPPGQGLLVQYF
CDR3 DNA: TGTGCCAGCTCACCACCCGGACAGGGCCTATTGGTCCAGTACTTC

V gene: TRBV24-1
J gene: TRBJ1-5
D gene: TRBD1
clone size: once
CDR3 protein: CATNRTGARNQPQHF
CDR3 DNA: TGTGCCACAAACAGGACAGGGGCCCGCAATCAGCCCCAGCATTTT

V gene: TRBV19
J gene: TRBJ2-1
D gene: TRBD1
clone size: -
CDR3 protein: CASSRGGDSYNEQFF
CDR3 DNA: TGTGCCAGTAGTAGAGGGGGCGATTCCTACAATGAGCAGTTCTTC

V gene: TRBV9
J gene: TRBJ1-5
D gene: -
clone size: -
CDR3 protein: CASSVGGGNQPQHF
CDR3 DNA: TGTGCCAGCAGCGTAGGAGGTGGCAATCAGCCCCAGCATTTT

V gene: TRBV5-5
J gene: TRBJ1-1
D gene: TRBD1
clone size: -
CDR3 protein: CASSPGDRGRWTEAFF
CDR3 DNA: TGTGCCAGCAGCCCTGGGGACAGGGGGAGATGGACTGAAGCTTTCTTT

V gene: TRBV13
J gene: TRBJ1-3
D gene: TRBD1
clone size: -
CDR3 protein: CASSPLGTGAGNTIYF
CDR3 DNA: TGTGCCAGCAGCCCCTTGGGGACAGGGGCTGGAAACACCATATATTTT

V gene: TRBV4-2
J gene: TRBJ1-2
D gene: -
clone size: few
CDR3 protein: CASSPPGDSNYGYTF
CDR3 DNA: TGTGCCAGCAGCCCGCCTGGGGACTCAAACTATGGCTACACCTTC

V gene: TRBV27
J gene: TRBJ2-1
D gene: TRBD2
clone size: -
CDR3 protein: CASSSRLAGSYNEQFF
CDR3 DNA: TGTGCCAGCAGTTCAAGACTAGCGGGCTCCTACAATGAGCAGTTCTTC

V gene: TRBV3-1/TRBV3-2
J gene: TRBJ2-5
D gene: -
clone size: -
CDR3 protein: CASSPDFPSETQYF
CDR3 DNA: TGTGCCAGCAGCCCGGACTTCCCATCCGAGACCCAGTACTTC

V gene: TRBV28
J gene: TRBJ2-7
D gene: TRBD2
clone size: -
CDR3 protein: CASSSAQTSGNLEQYF
CDR3 DNA: TGTGCCAGCAGTTCGGCCCAGACTAGCGGGAACCTGGAGCAGTACTTC

V gene: TRBV5-1
J gene: TRBJ1-1
D gene: -
clone size: -
CDR3 protein: CASSGAQGYTEAFF
CDR3 DNA: TGCGCCAGCAGCGGAGCACAGGGATACACTGAAGCTTTCTTT

V gene: TRBV28
J gene: TRBJ2-5
D gene: TRBD1
clone size: -
CDR3 protein: CASRRTGVAETQYF
CDR3 DNA: TGTGCCAGCAGACGGACAGGGGTTGCTGAGACCCAGTACTTC

V gene: TRBV20-1
J gene: TRBJ1-4
D gene: -
clone size: -
CDR3 protein: CSARARQFVFF
CDR3 DNA: TGCAGTGCTAGAGCGAGGCAGTTTGTGTTTTTT

V gene: TRBV2
J gene: TRBJ2-5
D gene: TRBD1
clone size: -
CDR3 protein: CASWVRGQQETQYF
CDR3 DNA: TGTGCCAGCTGGGTCCGGGGACAGCAAGAGACCCAGTACTTC

V gene: TRBV10-3
J gene: TRBJ2-2
D gene: TRBD2
clone size: once
CDR3 protein: CAISEIAGQTGNTGELFF
CDR3 DNA: TGTGCCATCAGTGAGATAGCGGGACAAACCGGGAACACCGGGGAGCTGTTTTTT

V gene: TRBV30
J gene: TRBJ2-7
D gene: -
clone size: -
CDR3 protein: CAWSANIEYEQYF
CDR3 DNA: TGTGCCTGGAGTGCCAATATCGAGTACGAGCAGTACTTC

V gene: TRBV5-1
J gene: TRBJ2-2
D gene: TRBD1
clone size: -
CDR3 protein: CASSSRGRKAGELFF
CDR3 DNA: TGCGCCAGCAGCTCCAGGGGGCGCAAGGCCGGGGAGCTGTTTTTT

V gene: TRBV29-1
J gene: TRBJ1-1
D gene: -
clone size: few
CDR3 protein: CSVGRGNTEAFF
CDR3 DNA: TGCAGCGTGGGTCGGGGGAACACTGAAGCTTTCTTT

V gene: TRBV4-1
J gene: TRBJ1-1
D gene: TRBD1
clone size: once
CDR3 protein: CASSHPDRDTEAFF
CDR3 DNA: TGCGCCAGCAGCCATCCGGACAGGGACACTGAAGCTTTCTTT

V gene: TRBV7-8
J gene: TRBJ1-1
D gene: TRBD1
clone size: -
CDR3 protein: CASSTRRTGGVSGGAFF
CDR3 DNA: TGTGCCAGCAGCACGAGGAGGACAGGGGGCGTTAGTGGAGGAGCTTTCTTT

V gene: TRBV13
J gene: TRBJ2-7
D gene: -
clone size: -
CDR3 protein: CASSLAGYEQYF
CDR3 DNA: TGTGCCAGCAGCTTAGCCGGCTACGAGCAGTACTTC

V gene: TRBV25-1
J gene: TRBJ1-1
D gene: -
clone size: once
CDR3 protein: CASSVGRGPNTEAFF
CDR3 DNA: TGTGCCAGCAGTGTCGGGAGGGGCCCGAACACTGAAGCTTTCTTT

V gene: TRBV5-1
J gene: TRBJ2-5
D gene: -
clone size: -
CDR3 protein: CASSLVGLLQETQYF
CDR3 DNA: TGCGCCAGCAGCTTGGTTGGACTCCTACAAGAGACCCAGTACTTC

V gene: TRBV21-1
J gene: TRBJ2-1
D gene: -
clone size: -
CDR3 protein: CASSRLSEQFF
CDR3 DNA: TGTGCCAGCAGCAGGTTGAGCGAGCAGTTCTTC

V gene: TRBV14
J gene: TRBJ2-7
D gene: -
clone size: -
CDR3 protein: CASSPRQRKWEQYF
CDR3 DNA: TGTGCCAGCAGCCCCCGCCAGCGTAAGTGGGAGCAGTACTTC

V gene: TRBV18
J gene: TRBJ1-1
D gene: -
clone size: -
CDR3 protein: CASSPGAGLNTEAFF
CDR3 DNA: TGTGCCAGCTCACCGGGGGCAGGGTTGAACACTGAAGCTTTCTTT

V gene: TRBV30
J gene: TRBJ2-2
D gene: TRBD2
clone size: -
CDR3 protein: CAWSISGIGTGELFF
CDR3 DNA: TGTGCCTGGAGTATTAGCGGGATCGGAACCGGGGAGCTGTTTTTT

V gene: TRBV30
J gene: TRBJ1-2
D gene: -
clone size: -
CDR3 protein: CAWSVRGVRSSYGYTF
CDR3 DNA: TGTGCCTGGAGTGTACGGGGGGTACGTAGTAGCTATGGCTACACCTTC

V gene: TRBV6-5
J gene: TRBJ1-1
D gene: TRBD1
clone size: -
CDR3 protein: CASSPHRGTTEAFF
CDR3 DNA: TGTGCCAGCAGTCCCCACAGGGGGACGACTGAAGCTTTCTTT

V gene: TRBV28
J gene: TRBJ1-5
D gene: -
clone size: once
CDR3 protein: CASSSYQPQHF
CDR3 DNA: TGTGCCAGCAGTTCTTATCAGCCCCAGCATTTT

V gene: TRBV28
J gene: TRBJ2-1
D gene: TRBD1
clone size: -
CDR3 protein: CASSLRQGAGLFGEQFF
CDR3 DNA: TGTGCCAGCAGTCTCAGACAGGGGGCGGGTTTATTTGGTGAGCAGTTCTTC

V gene: TRBV18
J gene: TRBJ2-7
D gene: TRBD2
clone size: -
CDR3 protein: CASSPGLADYYEQYF
CDR3 DNA: TGTGCCAGCTCACCAGGACTAGCGGACTACTACGAGCAGTACTTC